The 9 T cell receptor beta chains below were found in one sample sequenced in a study of blood T cell repertoires in COVID-19. Profiling relied on immunoSEQ multiplex PCR, and the TCRdb table lists in-frame clones only, not all of them. The sample yields about 300,000 clones, around nine tenths seen once. Sequencing was done on a sample of peripheral blood. Every receptor here comes from a man between 70 and 80 years old with acute or convalescent COVID-19.

The V call is TRBV7-2, the J call TRBJ2-2; 7 nucleotides match TRBD1. This CDR3 has 14 amino acids. The V gene's germline CDR1 is SGHTA and CDR2 FQGNSA. With V trimmed by 0 bases and J by 7 bases, 2 bases remained unmatched. The CDR3 reads CASSLADRVGELFF. In nucleotides, the CDR3 is TGTGCCAGCAGCTTAGCCGACAGGGTCGGGGAGCTGTTTTTT.

The rearrangement uses TRBV3-1 (or the pseudogene TRBV3-2) and TRBJ2-1; 14 positions agree with TRBD2. V lost 3 bases, J lost 6 bases, and 4 bases stayed unmatched. The CDR3 spans 16 residues. Germline CDR1 and CDR2: LGHDT and YNNKEL (reference sequence). The CDR3 nucleotides are TGTGCCAGCAGCCACCGAGGACTAGCGGGGGGCAATGAGCAGTTCTTC. Translating it yields CASSHRGLAGGNEQFF.

This clone was seen a few times. The chain joins TRBV28 to TRBJ1-1, with D unclear. Germline assignment: CDR1 MDHEN and CDR2 SYDVKM. V lost 7 bases and J 1 base, leaving 7 bases between the germline ends. The CDR3 is made up of 12 amino acids. The CDR3 region is CASKLENTEAFF. The CDR3 DNA reads TGTGCCAGCAAATTAGAGAACACTGAAGCTTTCTTT.

The V gene is TRBV6-4, the J gene TRBJ2-1; 7 bases are shared with TRBD1. The CDR3 runs to 16 residues. CDR1 and CDR2 from the germline V gene are MRHNA and SNTAGT. J lost 3 bases, V lost 1 base, and 6 bases had no gene match. The CDR3 reads CASSDFDRAGYNEQFF. The CDR3 bases are TGTGCCAGCAGTGACTTCGACAGGGCGGGCTACAATGAGCAGTTCTTC.

The V and J genes are TRBV7-8 and TRBJ2-1, with 13 bases matching TRBD2. Per germline, CDR1 SGHVS and CDR2 FQNEAQ. Trimming cost V 3 bases and J 5 bases; bases outside gene matches: 1. The CDR3 contains 15 residues. The CDR3 region has the DNA TGTGCCAGCAGCTTGGGACTAGCGGGAAACAATGAGCAGTTCTTC. Its protein product is CASSLGLAGNNEQFF.

This rearrangement joins TRBV4-3 to TRBJ1-3; no reliable D call. CDR3 size: 13 residues. Germline CDR1 reads LGHNA; CDR2 reads YSLEER. The V and J ends lost 0 bases and 4 bases respectively, with 4 bases between them. The CDR3 DNA follows: TGCGCCAGCAGCCAAGAACTAGGAAACACCATATATTTT. It translates to CASSQELGNTIYF.

This clone was recorded only once. J is TRBJ2-6 and V is TRBV5-1, with 7 bases lining up with TRBD1. The ends lost 0 bases at V and 2 bases at J; junction bases unmatched: 8. The CDR3 loop spans 18 amino acids. Per germline, CDR1 SGHRS and CDR2 YFSETQ. The CDR3 spells CASSLAGAGGTGANVLTF. The CDR3 bases are TGCGCCAGCAGCTTGGCTGGGGCAGGGGGTACTGGGGCCAACGTCCTGACTTTC.

The chain couples TRBV28 to TRBJ1-5, with TRBD1 as a possible D gene (5 bases). Trimming shortened V by 2 bases and J by 0 bases, and 17 bases separated the two germline ends. This CDR3 contains 18 residues. Germline lookup yields CDR1 MDHEN and CDR2 SYDVKM. The CDR3 loop is CASSLNQGYSYSNQPQHF. In DNA form, the CDR3 reads TGTGCCAGCAGTTTAAATCAGGGTTATAGCTATAGCAATCAGCCCCAGCATTTT.

In DNA, the CDR3 is TGCGCCAGCAGTTCGGACGGGGATAATTCACCCCTCCACTTT. It encodes CASSSDGDNSPLHF. V is TRBV5-1 and J is TRBJ1-6; D gene unclear. V gave up 5 bases and J gave up 5 bases, with 11 bases separating them. The CDR3 totals 14 residues. The germline V gene encodes CDR1 SGHRS and CDR2 YFSETQ.